Listed here are 12 T cell receptor beta chains from one sample, sequenced in a study of T-cell memory formation after mild COVID-19. TCRdb used MiXCR to reprocess the 5' RACE reads, holding one entry per CDR3 protein. This table holds 450,000 or so distinct CDR3 sequences, 15% to 25% found once. Sequenced material: PBMCs or a T cell subset sorted from them (not recorded which). These receptors were taken from an adult woman who had mild COVID-19 (a few samples of this study predate the infection). Cell type and time point are not known.

The chain joins TRBV18 to TRBJ1-1; a weak D match, TRBD1 (5 bases). V lost 1 base and J lost 1, with 10 bases in between. CDR3 length: 15 amino acids. Germline CDR1 and CDR2: KGHSH and LQKENI. CDR3 bases: TGTGCCAGCTCACCACGGGACGGGAAGAACACTGAAGCTTTCTTT. As protein: CASSPRDGKNTEAFF.

The chain links TRBV19 to TRBJ1-1, with 8 positions matching TRBD1. This CDR3 has 15 amino acids. Per the germline V gene, CDR1 is LNHDA and CDR2 is SQIVND (reference sequence). V lost 5 bases to trimming and J lost 1 base; unmatched junction nucleotides: 6. CDR3 DNA: TGTGCCAGTAGTTTTTCAGGGGGCGCGAACACTGAAGCTTTCTTT. It specifies CASSFSGGANTEAFF.

This clonotype was seen only a few times. The V gene is TRBV30, the J gene TRBJ2-4; no clear D gene. Germline assignment: CDR1 GTSNPN and CDR2 SVGIG (reference sequence). CDR3 length: 14 residues. Deletions cut 3 bases from V and 0 bases from J, with 9 bases between. CDR3 sequence (DNA): TGTGCCTGGAGAAGTAGTCTAGCCAAAAACATTCAGTACTTC. Amino acid sequence: CAWRSSLAKNIQYF.

The chain employs TRBV4-2 and TRBJ1-5; the D gene is possibly TRBD1 (5 bases). There are 18 residues in the CDR3. Germline-derived CDR1 and CDR2 are LGHNA and YNFKEQ. Between the trimmed V and J ends, which lost 4 bases and 0 bases, there was a span of 19 bases. The CDR3 bases are TGTGCCAGCAGCCCGGAAGGGGCAGCTTACTCTAGCAATCAGCCCCAGCATTTT. Encoded protein: CASSPEGAAYSSNQPQHF.

This clonotype was observed a handful of times. This chain connects TRBV7-3 to TRBJ1-1; D might be TRBD1 (6 bases). The V end was cut by 3 bases, the J end by 1 base, with 12 bases between. Germline V gene sequence: CDR1 SGHTA, CDR2 FQGTGA. This CDR3 comprises 15 residues. Here the CDR3 reads CASSFYREGNTEAFF. The DNA for the CDR3 is TGTGCCAGCAGCTTTTACAGGGAAGGGAACACTGAAGCTTTCTTT.

This chain links TRBV5-1 with TRBJ1-5; D ambiguous. Germline V gene lookup returns CDR1 SGHRS and CDR2 YFSETQ. There are 13 residues in the CDR3. The germline V and J ends were trimmed by 3 bases and 3 bases, with 7 bases remaining between them. CDR3 loop: CASSSQLNQPQHF. CDR3 in DNA: TGCGCCAGCAGCTCCCAGCTCAATCAGCCCCAGCATTTT.

This clonotype was recorded many times. The rearrangement uses TRBV18 and TRBJ1-2; D is perhaps TRBD1 (5 bases). The CDR3 contains 14 residues. The germline V gene has CDR1 KGHSH and CDR2 LQKENI. The V end lost 4 bases, the J end lost 3 bases, and 12 bases lay between the germline ends. CDR3 nucleotide sequence: TGTGCCAGCTCACACCCAGGGCGGGACTATGGCTACACCTTC. This sequence encodes CASSHPGRDYGYTF.

The sample holds a few counts of this clonotype. The chain joins TRBV11-2 to TRBJ2-7; TRBD1 matches at 9 bases. V lost 4 bases, J lost 5 bases, and 9 bases stayed unmatched. Per the germline V gene, CDR1 is SGHAT and CDR2 is FQNNGV. This CDR3 region has 15 residues. This CDR3 is CASSSIGTGNHEQYF. Written as DNA, the CDR3 is TGTGCCAGCAGCTCAATTGGGACAGGGAACCACGAGCAGTACTTC.

The chain couples TRBV7-9 to TRBJ2-1, with TRBD2 matching 8 bases. J gave up 4 bases and V 5 bases, and 13 bases lay outside the gene matches. The CDR3 is 17 amino acids. Germline CDR1 SEHNR, CDR2 FQNEAQ (reference sequence). The CDR3 reads CASSLPRQAGVYNEQFF. The CDR3 bases are TGTGCCAGCAGCCTCCCTAGACAAGCGGGGGTATACAATGAGCAGTTCTTC.

This chain connects TRBV5-6 to TRBJ2-7; D is possibly TRBD1 (5 bases). The germline gives CDR1 SGHDT, CDR2 YYEEEE. There are 16 residues in the CDR3. Trimming removed 0 bases at V and 0 bases at J, with 13 bases between. The CDR3 nucleotides are TGTGCCAGCAGCTTGGAAGGTAGTAGGGGCTCCTACGAGCAGTACTTC. Encoded protein: CASSLEGSRGSYEQYF.

This clonotype was counted many times. The V gene is TRBV7-9, the J gene TRBJ2-2; unclear D gene. Per the germline V gene, CDR1 is SEHNR and CDR2 is FQNEAQ (reference sequence). CDR3 length: 12 residues. The V end lost 3 bases, the J end lost 4 bases, and 3 bases lay between the germline ends. The CDR3 sequence: CASSFTTGELFF. The CDR3 nucleotides are TGTGCCAGCAGCTTTACCACCGGGGAGCTGTTTTTT. The whole variable domain, remainder taken from reference TRBV7-9 and TRBJ2-2, is DTGVSQNPRHKITKRGQNVTFRCDPISEHNRLYWYRQTLGQGPEFLTYFQNEAQLEKSRLLSDRFSAERPKGSFSTLEIQRTEQGDSAMYLCASSFTTGELFFGEGSRLTVL.

V is TRBV30 and J is TRBJ1-5; possible D gene TRBD1, 5 bases. The CDR3 covers 14 residues. Trimming pared 0 bases from V and 3 bases from J, leaving 9 bases between. From germline, CDR1 is GTSNPN and CDR2 SVGIG (reference sequence). The CDR3: CAWSVGAYNQPQHF. In DNA, the CDR3 is TGTGCCTGGAGTGTAGGGGCGTACAATCAGCCCCAGCATTTT.